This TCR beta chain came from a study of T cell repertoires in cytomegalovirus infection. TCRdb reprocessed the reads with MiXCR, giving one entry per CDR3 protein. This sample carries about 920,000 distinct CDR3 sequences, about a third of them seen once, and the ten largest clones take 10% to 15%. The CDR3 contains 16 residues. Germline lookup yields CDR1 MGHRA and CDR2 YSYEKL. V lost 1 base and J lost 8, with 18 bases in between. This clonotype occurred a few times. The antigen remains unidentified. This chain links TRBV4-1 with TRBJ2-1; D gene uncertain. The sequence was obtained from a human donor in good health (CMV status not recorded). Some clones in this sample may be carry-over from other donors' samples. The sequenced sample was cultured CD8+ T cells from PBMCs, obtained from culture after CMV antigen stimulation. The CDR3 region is CASSQGPRMSLDEQFF. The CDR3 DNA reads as TGCGCCAGCAGCCAAGGACCCCGGATGAGTCTAGATGAGCAGTTCTTC.